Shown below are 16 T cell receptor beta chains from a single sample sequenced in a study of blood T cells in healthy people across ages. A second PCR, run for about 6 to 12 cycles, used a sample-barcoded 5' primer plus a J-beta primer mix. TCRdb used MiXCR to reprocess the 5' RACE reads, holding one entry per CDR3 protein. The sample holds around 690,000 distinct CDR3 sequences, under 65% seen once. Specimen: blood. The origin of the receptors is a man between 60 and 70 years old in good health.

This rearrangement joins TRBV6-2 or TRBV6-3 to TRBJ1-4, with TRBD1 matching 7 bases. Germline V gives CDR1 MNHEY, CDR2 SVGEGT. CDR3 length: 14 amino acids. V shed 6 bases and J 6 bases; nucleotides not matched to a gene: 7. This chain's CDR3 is CASRSGTADEKLFF. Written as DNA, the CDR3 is TGTGCCAGCAGATCCGGGACAGCAGATGAAAAACTGTTTTTT.

The CDR3 protein is CASSNEGNLYNSPLHF. In DNA form, the CDR3 reads TGTGCCAGCAGCAATGAGGGGAACCTTTATAATTCACCCCTCCACTTT. The chain uses TRBV21-1 and TRBJ1-6; the table's D call TRBD1 went unverified against the DNA. TRBV21-1 is annotated as a pseudogene. CDR3 size: 16 residues.

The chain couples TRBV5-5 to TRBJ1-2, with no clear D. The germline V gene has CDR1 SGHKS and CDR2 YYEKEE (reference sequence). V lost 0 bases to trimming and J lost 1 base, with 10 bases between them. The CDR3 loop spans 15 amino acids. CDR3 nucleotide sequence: TGTGCCAGCAGCTTGGGGGGTGCCTATAACTATGGCTACACCTTC. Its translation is CASSLGGAYNYGYTF.

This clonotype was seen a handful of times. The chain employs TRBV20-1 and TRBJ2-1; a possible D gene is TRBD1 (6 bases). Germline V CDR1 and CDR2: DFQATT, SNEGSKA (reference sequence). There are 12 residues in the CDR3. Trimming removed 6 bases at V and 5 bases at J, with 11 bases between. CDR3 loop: CSAQEGDNEQFF. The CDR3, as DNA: TGCAGTGCGCAAGAGGGGGACAATGAGCAGTTCTTC.

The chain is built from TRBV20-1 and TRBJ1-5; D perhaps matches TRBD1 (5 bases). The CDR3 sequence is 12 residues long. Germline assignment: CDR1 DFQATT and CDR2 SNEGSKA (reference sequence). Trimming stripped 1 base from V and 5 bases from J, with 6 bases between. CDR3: CSARGGDQPQHF. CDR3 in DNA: TGCAGTGCTAGAGGGGGGGATCAGCCCCAGCATTTT.

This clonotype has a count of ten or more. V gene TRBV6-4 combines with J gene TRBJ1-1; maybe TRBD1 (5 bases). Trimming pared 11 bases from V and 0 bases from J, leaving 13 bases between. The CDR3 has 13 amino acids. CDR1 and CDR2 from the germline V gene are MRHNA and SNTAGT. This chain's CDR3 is CASATDMNTEAFF. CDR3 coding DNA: TGTGCCTCTGCGACAGATATGAACACTGAAGCTTTCTTT.

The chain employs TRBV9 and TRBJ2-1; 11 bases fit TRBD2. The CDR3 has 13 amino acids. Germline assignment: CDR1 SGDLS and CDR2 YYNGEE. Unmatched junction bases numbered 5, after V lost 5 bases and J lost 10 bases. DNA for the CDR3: TGTGCCAGCAGAAGACTAGCGGGGTCCGAGCAGTTCTTC. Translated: CASRRLAGSEQFF.

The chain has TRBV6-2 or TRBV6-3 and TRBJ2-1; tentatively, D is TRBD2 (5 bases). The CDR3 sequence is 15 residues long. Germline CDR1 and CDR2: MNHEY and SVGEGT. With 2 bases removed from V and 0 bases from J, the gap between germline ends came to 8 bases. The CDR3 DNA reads TGTGCCAGCAGTTACCCGGGGAGCTCCTACAATGAGCAGTTCTTC. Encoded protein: CASSYPGSSYNEQFF.

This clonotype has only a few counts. CDR3 region: CASSLEGQGTFRANEKLFF. The CDR3 DNA reads TGTGCCAGCAGCTTAGAGGGACAGGGGACCTTCAGGGCTAATGAAAAACTGTTTTTT. The chain recombines TRBV7-2 with TRBJ1-4, with TRBD1 matching 10 bases. The J segment lost 3 bases and the V segment lost 1 base, leaving 11 bases of the junction unmatched. The CDR3 extends over 19 amino acids. The germline CDR1 and CDR2 sequences are SGHTA and FQGNSA.

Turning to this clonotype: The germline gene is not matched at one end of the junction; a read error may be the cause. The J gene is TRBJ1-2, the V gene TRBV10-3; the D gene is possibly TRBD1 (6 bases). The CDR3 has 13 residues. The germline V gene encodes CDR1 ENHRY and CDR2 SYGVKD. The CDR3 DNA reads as TGTGCCATCAGTGACGGGGACAACTATGGATACACCTTC. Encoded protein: CAISDGDNYGYTF.

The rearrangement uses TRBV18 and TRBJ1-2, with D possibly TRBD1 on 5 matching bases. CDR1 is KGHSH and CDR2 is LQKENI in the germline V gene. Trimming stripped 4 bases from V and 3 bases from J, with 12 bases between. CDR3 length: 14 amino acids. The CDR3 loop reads CASSQTRDYYGYTF. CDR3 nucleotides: TGTGCCAGCTCACAGACCAGGGATTACTATGGCTACACCTTC.

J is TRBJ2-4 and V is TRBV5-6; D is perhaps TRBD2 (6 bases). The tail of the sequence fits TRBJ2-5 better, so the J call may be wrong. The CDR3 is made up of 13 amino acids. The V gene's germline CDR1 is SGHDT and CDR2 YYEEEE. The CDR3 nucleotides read TGTGCCAGCAACCCGGGACTCAAAGAGACCCAGTACTTC. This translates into CASNPGLKETQYF.

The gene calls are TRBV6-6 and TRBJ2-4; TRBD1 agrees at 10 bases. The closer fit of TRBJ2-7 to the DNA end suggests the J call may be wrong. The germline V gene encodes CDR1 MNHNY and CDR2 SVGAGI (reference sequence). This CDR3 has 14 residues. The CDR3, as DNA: TGTGCCAGCACCAGACAGGGGGCCGCCTACGAGCAGTACTTC. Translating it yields CASTRQGAAYEQYF.

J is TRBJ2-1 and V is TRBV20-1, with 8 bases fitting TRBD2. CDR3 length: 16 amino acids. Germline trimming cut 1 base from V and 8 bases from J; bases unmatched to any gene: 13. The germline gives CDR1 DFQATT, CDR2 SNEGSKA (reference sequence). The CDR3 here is CSARAIAGQDAHEQFF. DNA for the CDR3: TGCAGTGCTAGAGCCATAGCGGGGCAGGACGCCCATGAGCAGTTCTTC.

CDR3 sequence reads: CSVDGAGLNTEAFF. CDR3 coding DNA: TGCAGCGTTGATGGGGCGGGATTGAACACTGAAGCTTTCTTT. The chain uses TRBV29-1 and TRBJ1-1, with D maybe TRBD1 (5 bases). V lost 3 bases and J lost 0, with 11 bases in between. The germline V gene encodes CDR1 SQVTM and CDR2 ANQGSEA. This CDR3 is built from 14 residues.

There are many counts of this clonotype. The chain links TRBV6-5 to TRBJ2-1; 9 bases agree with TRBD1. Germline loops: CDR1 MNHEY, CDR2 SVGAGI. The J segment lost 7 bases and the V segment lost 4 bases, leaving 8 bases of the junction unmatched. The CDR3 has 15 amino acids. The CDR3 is CASSSPGQGKNEQFF. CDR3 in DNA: TGTGCCAGCAGTTCACCGGGACAGGGTAAGAATGAGCAGTTCTTC.